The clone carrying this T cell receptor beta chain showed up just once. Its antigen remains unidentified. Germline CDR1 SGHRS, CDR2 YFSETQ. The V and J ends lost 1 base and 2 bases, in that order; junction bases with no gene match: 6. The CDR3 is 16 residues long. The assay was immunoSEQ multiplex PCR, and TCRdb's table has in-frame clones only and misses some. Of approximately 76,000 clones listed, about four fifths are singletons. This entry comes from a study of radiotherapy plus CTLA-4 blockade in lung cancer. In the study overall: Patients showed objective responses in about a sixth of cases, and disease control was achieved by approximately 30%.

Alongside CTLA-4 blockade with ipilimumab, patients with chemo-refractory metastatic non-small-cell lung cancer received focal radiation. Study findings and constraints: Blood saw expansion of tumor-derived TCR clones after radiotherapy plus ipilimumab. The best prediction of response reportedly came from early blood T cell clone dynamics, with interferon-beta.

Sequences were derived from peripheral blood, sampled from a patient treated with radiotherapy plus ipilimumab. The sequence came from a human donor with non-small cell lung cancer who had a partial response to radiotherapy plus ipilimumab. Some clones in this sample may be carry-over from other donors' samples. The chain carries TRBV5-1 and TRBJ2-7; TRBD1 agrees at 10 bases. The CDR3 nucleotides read TGCGCCAGCAGCTTGATTCGGGGGACAGGGGCCTACGAGCAGTACTTC. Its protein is CASSLIRGTGAYEQYF.